Listed below are T cell receptor beta chains from one sample, sequenced in a study of T cells in Graves' hyperthyroidism and ophthalmopathy. TCRdb redid the calling of the multiplex PCR reads with MiXCR, one entry per CDR3 protein. The data show approximately 380,000 distinct CDR3 sequences, around a sixth seen once. The sequenced material came from blood. Source of these receptors: a man aged 18 to 29 with Graves' ophthalmopathy. Both conserved end residues are part of each CDR3. The D gene is left open where the match is weak. The size entry is marked missing in some rows and otherwise reads once, few, many or a size class.

cdr3_nt: TGTGCCAGCAGCTTAGCCACAGGGAAATACGAGCAGTACTTC
cdr3_aa: CASSLATGKYEQYF
d_call: -
j_call: TRBJ2-7
clone_size: -
v_call: TRBV7-9

cdr3_nt: TGTGCCAGCAGCGCCTTCTCCGGGACGGCCTCTTCCTACGAGCAGTACTTC
cdr3_aa: CASSAFSGTASSYEQYF
d_call: -
j_call: TRBJ2-7
clone_size: many
v_call: TRBV6-1

cdr3_nt: TGCAGTGTCAGCCTGCTAGCGGGGGGAGATACGCAGTATTTT
cdr3_aa: CSVSLLAGGDTQYF
d_call: TRBD2
j_call: TRBJ2-3
clone_size: many
v_call: TRBV20-1

cdr3_nt: TGTGCCAGCAGTTCCCCCCGGGACAGCCTTGAAGCTTTCTTT
cdr3_aa: CASSSPRDSLEAFF
d_call: TRBD1
j_call: TRBJ1-1
clone_size: many
v_call: TRBV28

cdr3_nt: TGTGCCAGTAGTTACAGGAGCTCCTACAATGAGCAGTTCTTC
cdr3_aa: CASSYRSSYNEQFF
d_call: -
j_call: TRBJ2-1
clone_size: -
v_call: TRBV19

cdr3_nt: TGTGCCACCAGTGACCCCCGACAGGGGAGTGCAGATACGCAGTATTTT
cdr3_aa: CATSDPRQGSADTQYF
d_call: TRBD1
j_call: TRBJ2-3
clone_size: many
v_call: TRBV24-1

cdr3_nt: TGTGCCAGCAGTGATGGGACAGGTTATTTGGATACGCAGTATTTT
cdr3_aa: CASSDGTGYLDTQYF
d_call: TRBD1
j_call: TRBJ2-3
clone_size: many
v_call: TRBV2

cdr3_nt: TGTGCCACCAGTGATTCCCTGACGTGGGCTAGCACAGATACGCAGTATTTT
cdr3_aa: CATSDSLTWASTDTQYF
d_call: -
j_call: TRBJ2-3
clone_size: few
v_call: TRBV24-1

cdr3_nt: TGTGCCAGCAGTTACGACATCAGTAATTCACCCCTCCACTTT
cdr3_aa: CASSYDISNSPLHF
d_call: -
j_call: TRBJ1-6
clone_size: many
v_call: TRBV6-5

cdr3_nt: TGTGCCAGCAGCTCACAGGGCCTGAACACTGAAGCTTTCTTT
cdr3_aa: CASSSQGLNTEAFF
d_call: -
j_call: TRBJ1-1
clone_size: -
v_call: TRBV5-8

cdr3_nt: TGTGCCAGCAGCTCGGTGATAAAGGCGTACTCCTACGAGCAGTACTTC
cdr3_aa: CASSSVIKAYSYEQYF
d_call: -
j_call: TRBJ2-7
clone_size: -
v_call: TRBV7-9

cdr3_nt: TGTGCCAGCAGTGAAGGGGGCCGGGTGGATGAGCAGTTCTTC
cdr3_aa: CASSEGGRVDEQFF
d_call: -
j_call: TRBJ2-1
clone_size: few
v_call: TRBV6-1

cdr3_nt: TGTGCCAGCAGAACAATGAAAGAGACCCAGTACTTC
cdr3_aa: CASRTMKETQYF
d_call: -
j_call: TRBJ2-5
clone_size: many
v_call: TRBV12-3/TRBV12-4

cdr3_nt: TGTGCCACCAAATGGGTGAACACTGAAGCTTTCTTT
cdr3_aa: CATKWVNTEAFF
d_call: -
j_call: TRBJ1-1
clone_size: few
v_call: TRBV6-1

cdr3_nt: TGCAGTGCCCACGGGACTTACAGCACAGATACGCAGTATTTT
cdr3_aa: CSAHGTYSTDTQYF
d_call: -
j_call: TRBJ2-3
clone_size: many
v_call: TRBV20-1

cdr3_nt: TGTGCCAGCACCGGAGTAAGGAAGACCCAGTACTTC
cdr3_aa: CASTGVRKTQYF
d_call: -
j_call: TRBJ2-5
clone_size: many
v_call: TRBV28

cdr3_nt: TGCAGCGTTGGGAGGTTGACAGGGAGCAATGAGCAGTTCTTC
cdr3_aa: CSVGRLTGSNEQFF
d_call: TRBD1
j_call: TRBJ2-1
clone_size: many
v_call: TRBV29-1

cdr3_nt: TGTGCCAGCAGTTTACAGGGGGTAACAGATACGCAGTATTTT
cdr3_aa: CASSLQGVTDTQYF
d_call: TRBD1
j_call: TRBJ2-3
clone_size: many
v_call: TRBV12-3/TRBV12-4

cdr3_nt: TGTGCCAGCAAAAAAAGCGGGGGCCCCTCCTACGAGCAGTACTTC
cdr3_aa: CASKKSGGPSYEQYF
d_call: TRBD2
j_call: TRBJ2-7
clone_size: many
v_call: TRBV2

cdr3_nt: TGTGCCAGCAGTTACCCTCTAACAGGGGGCACTGAAGCTTTCTTT
cdr3_aa: CASSYPLTGGTEAFF
d_call: TRBD1
j_call: TRBJ1-1
clone_size: many
v_call: TRBV6-5

cdr3_nt: TGTGCCAGTAGTCCTATCAGGGGAGCCTACGAGCAGTACTTC
cdr3_aa: CASSPIRGAYEQYF
d_call: -
j_call: TRBJ2-7
clone_size: -
v_call: TRBV19

cdr3_nt: TGCAGCGTTGTCCCACGCGGGGCCCCCATGAACACTGAAGCTTTCTTT
cdr3_aa: CSVVPRGAPMNTEAFF
d_call: -
j_call: TRBJ1-1
clone_size: many
v_call: TRBV29-1

cdr3_nt: TGTGCCAGCAGTGAAGTCATAGCCAGGACCAGGGAGCACTACGAGCAGTACTTC
cdr3_aa: CASSEVIARTREHYEQYF
d_call: -
j_call: TRBJ2-7
clone_size: many
v_call: TRBV2

cdr3_nt: TGTGCCAGTAGTATGAAGGGGTCATATGGCTACACCTTC
cdr3_aa: CASSMKGSYGYTF
d_call: -
j_call: TRBJ1-2
clone_size: -
v_call: TRBV19

cdr3_nt: TGCGCCAGCAGCTTGACAGGGGACCGGGGCAATGAGCAGTTCTTC
cdr3_aa: CASSLTGDRGNEQFF
d_call: TRBD1
j_call: TRBJ2-1
clone_size: -
v_call: TRBV5-1

cdr3_nt: TGTGCCAGCAGTTATTCCCTCGGGAACAATGAGCAGTTCTTC
cdr3_aa: CASSYSLGNNEQFF
d_call: -
j_call: TRBJ2-1
clone_size: -
v_call: TRBV6-2/TRBV6-3

cdr3_nt: TGTGCCAGCAGTTTGGAGGGGTCAGCCAGAGAGACCCAGTACTTC
cdr3_aa: CASSLEGSARETQYF
d_call: -
j_call: TRBJ2-5
clone_size: few
v_call: TRBV11-3

cdr3_nt: TGCGCCAGCAGCCAAGAATACACCGGGGAGCTGTTTTTT
cdr3_aa: CASSQEYTGELFF
d_call: -
j_call: TRBJ2-2
clone_size: many
v_call: TRBV4-1

cdr3_nt: TGTGCCAGCAGCTTAGAGGGACAGGCCTTGAACACTGAAGCTTTCTTT
cdr3_aa: CASSLEGQALNTEAFF
d_call: TRBD1
j_call: TRBJ1-1
clone_size: many
v_call: TRBV11-2

cdr3_nt: TGTGCCACCAGTGAAGGGGCAGGTGGCAATCAGCCCCAGCATTTT
cdr3_aa: CATSEGAGGNQPQHF
d_call: -
j_call: TRBJ1-5
clone_size: many
v_call: TRBV24-1

cdr3_nt: TGCGCCAGCAGCTTGGGACTAGCGGCTAGCACAGATACGCAGTATTTT
cdr3_aa: CASSLGLAASTDTQYF
d_call: TRBD2
j_call: TRBJ2-3
clone_size: -
v_call: TRBV5-1

cdr3_nt: TGTGCCAGCAAATCGGGGACTGGAAACACCATATATTTT
cdr3_aa: CASKSGTGNTIYF
d_call: -
j_call: TRBJ1-3
clone_size: -
v_call: TRBV28

cdr3_nt: TGTGCCATCCACTTATTTAGCGGGGGGTACAATGAGCAGTTCTTC
cdr3_aa: CAIHLFSGGYNEQFF
d_call: TRBD2
j_call: TRBJ2-1
clone_size: many
v_call: TRBV2

cdr3_nt: TGCAGTGCTAGAGTACCGGGACGGAACTACGAGCAGTACTTC
cdr3_aa: CSARVPGRNYEQYF
d_call: -
j_call: TRBJ2-7
clone_size: many
v_call: TRBV20-1

cdr3_nt: TGTGCCAGCAGCGCAGACAGGGGCACCTACGAGCAGTACTTC
cdr3_aa: CASSADRGTYEQYF
d_call: TRBD1
j_call: TRBJ2-7
clone_size: -
v_call: TRBV9

cdr3_nt: TGTGCCAGCAGCTTAATTGCTAGTTTTGAATCGGATACGCAGTATTTT
cdr3_aa: CASSLIASFESDTQYF
d_call: -
j_call: TRBJ2-3
clone_size: -
v_call: TRBV11-3

cdr3_nt: TGTGCCAGCAGCCATGGGACTAGCGCTTTCGGCACAGATACGCAGTATTTT
cdr3_aa: CASSHGTSAFGTDTQYF
d_call: TRBD2
j_call: TRBJ2-3
clone_size: many
v_call: TRBV3-1

cdr3_nt: TGCGCCAGCAGCTTGGAGGTAACGGCGGGAAACACCATATATTTT
cdr3_aa: CASSLEVTAGNTIYF
d_call: -
j_call: TRBJ1-3
clone_size: -
v_call: TRBV5-1

cdr3_nt: TGTGCCAGCAGCCAAGAGGCTTTACACACTGAAGCTTTCTTT
cdr3_aa: CASSQEALHTEAFF
d_call: -
j_call: TRBJ1-1
clone_size: many
v_call: TRBV3-1

cdr3_nt: TGTGCCAGCAGTTTAGTGGGGATGTCTTACGAGCAGTACTTC
cdr3_aa: CASSLVGMSYEQYF
d_call: -
j_call: TRBJ2-7
clone_size: many
v_call: TRBV12-3/TRBV12-4

cdr3_nt: TGTGCCAGCAGCTTGGGGCAGGGGGCTGGTGGCTACACCTTC
cdr3_aa: CASSLGQGAGGYTF
d_call: TRBD1
j_call: TRBJ1-2
clone_size: few
v_call: TRBV5-6

cdr3_nt: TGTGCCAGCAGCTTAGCACGGGACTTTAATTCACCCCTCCACTTT
cdr3_aa: CASSLARDFNSPLHF
d_call: -
j_call: TRBJ1-6
clone_size: few
v_call: TRBV7-6

cdr3_nt: TGTGCCAGCCTAACTAGCGGGGGGGCCCCCAATGAGCAGTTCTTC
cdr3_aa: CASLTSGGAPNEQFF
d_call: TRBD2
j_call: TRBJ2-1
clone_size: many
v_call: TRBV2

cdr3_nt: TGCAGTGCTCCTGACCTGCCCAGAAGGGAGAATTCACCCCTCCACTTT
cdr3_aa: CSAPDLPRRENSPLHF
d_call: -
j_call: TRBJ1-6
clone_size: -
v_call: TRBV20-1

cdr3_nt: TGTGCCAGCAGCTTAGGGTCCGGAGGAGGCGACGAGCAGTACTTC
cdr3_aa: CASSLGSGGGDEQYF
d_call: -
j_call: TRBJ2-7
clone_size: -
v_call: TRBV7-3

cdr3_nt: TGTGCCAGCAGTCCGGAGGCACTCAATGAGCAGTTCTTC
cdr3_aa: CASSPEALNEQFF
d_call: -
j_call: TRBJ2-1
clone_size: few
v_call: TRBV6-1

cdr3_nt: TGTGCCAGCAGTCCGAGGACAGCAAATTCACCCCTCCACTTT
cdr3_aa: CASSPRTANSPLHF
d_call: -
j_call: TRBJ1-6
clone_size: many
v_call: TRBV27

cdr3_nt: TGTGCCAGCAGTTATAGCGGGGGGACGTACAATGAGCAGTTCTTC
cdr3_aa: CASSYSGGTYNEQFF
d_call: TRBD2
j_call: TRBJ2-1
clone_size: many
v_call: TRBV6-1

cdr3_nt: TGCGCCAGCAGCCCCCCCCTAGGGGTGGCGTCCGGGGAGCTGTTTTTT
cdr3_aa: CASSPPLGVASGELFF
d_call: -
j_call: TRBJ2-2
clone_size: -
v_call: TRBV5-1

cdr3_nt: TGCGCCAGCAGCCAGGGGAGGGTCTACAATGAGCAGTTCTTC
cdr3_aa: CASSQGRVYNEQFF
d_call: TRBD2
j_call: TRBJ2-1
clone_size: -
v_call: TRBV4-1